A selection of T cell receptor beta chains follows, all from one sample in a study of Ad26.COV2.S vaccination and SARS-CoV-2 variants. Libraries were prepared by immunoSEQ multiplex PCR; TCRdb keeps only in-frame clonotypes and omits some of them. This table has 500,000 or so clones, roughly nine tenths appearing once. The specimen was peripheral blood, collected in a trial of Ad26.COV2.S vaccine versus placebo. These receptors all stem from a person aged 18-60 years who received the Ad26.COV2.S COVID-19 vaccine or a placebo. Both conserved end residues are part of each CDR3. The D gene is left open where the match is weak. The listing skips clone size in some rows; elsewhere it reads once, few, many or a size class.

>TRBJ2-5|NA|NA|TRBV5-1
CASSLGGWGQETQYF
TGCGCCAGCAGCTTGGGGGGCTGGGGGCAAGAGACCCAGTACTTC
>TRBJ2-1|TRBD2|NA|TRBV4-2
CASSQDHWTSGTNEQFF
TGTGCCAGCAGCCAAGATCATTGGACTAGCGGGACGAATGAGCAGTTCTTC
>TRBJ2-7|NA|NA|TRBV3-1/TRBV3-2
CASSQDRNEQYF
TGTGCCAGCAGCCAAGATCGCAACGAGCAGTACTTC
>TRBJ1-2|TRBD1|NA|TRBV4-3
CASSQDLATPGTGGGYTF
TGCGCCAGCAGCCAAGATCTAGCAACGCCGGGGACAGGGGGAGGCTACACCTTC
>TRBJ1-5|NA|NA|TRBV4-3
CASSQDLGLYSNQPQHF
TGCGCCAGCAGCCAAGATTTGGGTCTCTATAGCAATCAGCCCCAGCATTTT
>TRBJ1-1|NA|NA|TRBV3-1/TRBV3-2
CASTRLSGTEAFF
TGTGCCAGCACCCGATTGAGTGGGACTGAAGCTTTCTTT
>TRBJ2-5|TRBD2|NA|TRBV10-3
CAISDPLAGSETQYF
TGTGCCATCAGTGATCCCCTAGCGGGAAGCGAGACCCAGTACTTC
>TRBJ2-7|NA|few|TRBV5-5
CASSLYRELYEQYF
TGTGCCAGCAGCTTGTATAGGGAACTCTACGAGCAGTACTTC
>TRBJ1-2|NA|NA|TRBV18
CASSPPGSIYGYTF
TGTGCCAGCTCACCACCCGGCAGCATCTATGGCTACACCTTC
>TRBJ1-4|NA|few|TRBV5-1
CASKGGSGNEKLFF
TGCGCCAGCAAGGGGGGGTCTGGTAATGAAAAACTGTTTTTT
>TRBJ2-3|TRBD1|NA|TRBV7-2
CASSLWTGESTDTQYF
TGTGCCAGCAGCTTGTGGACAGGGGAGTCCACAGATACGCAGTATTTT
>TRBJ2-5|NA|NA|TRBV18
CASSPPRGGQETQYF
TGTGCCAGCTCACCACCACGGGGAGGTCAAGAGACCCAGTACTTC
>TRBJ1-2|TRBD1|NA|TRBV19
CAKSPGTGGGYTF
TGTGCCAAGAGCCCCGGGACAGGCGGTGGCTACACCTTC
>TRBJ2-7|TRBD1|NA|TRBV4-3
CASSQDRQGGYEQYF
TGCGCCAGCAGCCAAGATCGACAGGGGGGCTACGAGCAGTACTTC
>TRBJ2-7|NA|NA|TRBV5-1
CASSLGPGQTYEQYF
TGCGCCAGCAGCTTGGGACCCGGACAGACCTACGAGCAGTACTTC
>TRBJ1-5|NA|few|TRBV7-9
CASSRAQDQPQHF
TGTGCCAGCAGCCGCGCTCAGGATCAGCCCCAGCATTTT
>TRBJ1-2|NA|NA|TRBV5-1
CASSIGHLDGYTF
TGCGCCAGCAGCATCGGACATTTGGACGGCTACACCTTC
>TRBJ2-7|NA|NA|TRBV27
CASSLGPKWFYEQYF
TGTGCCAGCAGTCTCGGGCCAAAGTGGTTCTACGAGCAGTACTTC
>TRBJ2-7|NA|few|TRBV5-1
CASSLGQDFYEQYF
TGCGCCAGCAGCTTGGGTCAGGACTTCTACGAGCAGTACTTC
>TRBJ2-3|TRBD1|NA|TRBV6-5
CASSSTGGLGTDTQYF
TGTGCCAGCAGTTCGACAGGGGGCTTAGGCACAGATACGCAGTATTTT
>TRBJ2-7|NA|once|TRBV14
CASSQGLGQYF
TGTGCCAGCAGCCAAGGGTTGGGGCAGTACTTC
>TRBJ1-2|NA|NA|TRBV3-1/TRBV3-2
CASSQDSAYFLNYGYTF
TGTGCCAGCAGCCAAGACTCGGCTTATTTTCTAAACTATGGCTACACCTTC
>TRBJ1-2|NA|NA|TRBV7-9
CASSLDLGRFYGYTF
TGTGCCAGCAGCTTAGATCTTGGCAGATTCTATGGCTACACCTTC
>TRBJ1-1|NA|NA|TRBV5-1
CASSFTQGRGTEAFF
TGCGCCAGCAGCTTCACACAGGGACGGGGAACTGAAGCTTTCTTT
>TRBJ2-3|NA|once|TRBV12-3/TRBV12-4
CASSLSTDTQYF
TGTGCCAGCAGTTTGAGCACAGATACGCAGTATTTT
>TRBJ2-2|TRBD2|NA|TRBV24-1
CATRGSGGTGELFF
TGTGCCACCAGGGGAAGCGGGGGGACCGGGGAGCTGTTTTTT
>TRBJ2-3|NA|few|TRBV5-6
CASSLGAIHTQYF
TGTGCCAGCAGCTTAGGCGCAATCCATACGCAGTATTTT